These 7 T cell receptor beta chains came from one sample sequenced in a study of blood T cell repertoires in COVID-19. Only in-frame clones appear in the TCRdb table, and some are missing; sequencing was by immunoSEQ multiplex PCR. This sample has 250,000 to 400,000 clones, with roughly nine tenths found just once. The material sequenced was peripheral blood. These receptor sequences come from a woman between 25 and 40 years old with COVID-19, enrolled during active disease.

This clone occurred once. V gene TRBV15 combines with J gene TRBJ1-5, with no clear D. Trimming took 0 bases from V and 5 from J, leaving 5 bases between them. The germline gives CDR1 LNHNV, CDR2 YYDKDF (reference sequence). The CDR3 extends over 13 amino acids. In DNA, the CDR3 is TGTGCCACCAGCAGAGACCCAGATCAGCCCCAGCATTTT. This translates into CATSRDPDQPQHF.

CDR3 residues: CASSPARQGGGEKLFF. CDR3 DNA sequence: TGCGCCAGCAGCCCCGCCCGACAGGGGGGGGGTGAAAAACTGTTTTTT. The chain carries TRBV5-1 and TRBJ1-4; 9 positions match TRBD1. This CDR3 region has 16 residues. The germline V gene encodes CDR1 SGHRS and CDR2 YFSETQ. V lost 4 bases, J lost 7 bases, and 11 bases stayed unmatched.

The V gene is TRBV5-1, the J gene TRBJ1-3; 7 bases fit TRBD1. CDR1 SGHRS and CDR2 YFSETQ come from the germline V gene. CDR3 length equals 16 residues. Losses at the gene ends were 0 bases for V and 0 bases for J; bases not matched to a gene: 3. CDR3 residues: CASSLDGTDSGNTIYF. Here the CDR3 DNA reads TGCGCCAGCAGCTTGGATGGGACAGACTCTGGAAACACCATATATTTT.

This chain uses TRBV5-1 with TRBJ2-1, with TRBD2 matching over 8 bases. The germline gives CDR1 SGHRS, CDR2 YFSETQ. The CDR3 covers 15 residues. V lost 7 bases to trimming and J lost 4 bases; unmatched junction nucleotides: 10. The CDR3 spells CASSLSSGLYNEQFF. CDR3 nucleotides: TGCGCCAGCTCGCTCTCTAGCGGGTTATACAATGAGCAGTTCTTC. The full variable domain, with the rest looked up from reference TRBV5-1 and TRBJ2-1, is KAGVTQTPRYLIKTRGQQVTLSCSPISGHRSVSWYQQTPGQGLQFLFEYFSETQRNKGNFPGRFSGRQFSNSRSEMNVSTLELGDSALYLCASSLSSGLYNEQFFGPGTRLTVL.

The chain joins TRBV6-1 to TRBJ1-5, with D uncertain. The germline V gene encodes CDR1 MNHNS and CDR2 SASEGT. This CDR3 comprises 14 residues. The ends were cut back, 3 bases at V and 5 bases at J, with 11 bases in the middle. The CDR3: CASSDSGPHQPQHF. The CDR3, as DNA: TGTGCCAGCAGTGATTCAGGTCCCCATCAGCCCCAGCATTTT.

V usage is TRBV18 and J usage is TRBJ1-2; no clear D gene. The CDR3 runs to 12 residues. V was trimmed by 0 bases and J by 8 bases, leaving 7 bases between them. CDR1 KGHSH and CDR2 LQKENI come from the germline V gene. In nucleotides, the CDR3 is TGTGCCAGCTCACCACCGGAGGGAGGCTACACCTTC. It is translated as CASSPPEGGYTF.

The chain uses TRBV27 and TRBJ2-2, with D possibly TRBD1 on 7 matching bases. CDR1 and CDR2 from the germline V gene are MNHEY and SMNVEV (reference sequence). This CDR3 region has 17 residues. Trimming stripped 0 bases from V and 4 bases from J, with 15 bases between. In DNA form, the CDR3 reads TGTGCCAGCAGTTTATCGGTTGGAGGGGGCGCCACCGGGGAGCTGTTTTTT. Translation: CASSLSVGGGATGELFF.